The sequence of this T cell receptor beta chain was determined in a study of blood T cell repertoires in COVID-19. The overall study: Samples representing acute and convalescent COVID-19 were sourced from the United States, Italy and Spain.

Profiled with immunoSEQ multiplex PCR; TCRdb holds only in-frame clones, not every one. Altogether 200,000 to 250,000 clones are present, about nine tenths being singletons, with the ten largest covering less than 4.5%. The CDR3 is 15 amino acids. From germline, CDR1 is SGHAT and CDR2 FQNNGV. Trimming cost V 2 bases and J 3 bases, with 11 bases left between them. Sequencing was performed on peripheral blood. The gene calls are TRBV11-2 and TRBJ1-3; tentative D call: TRBD1 (5 bases). The receptor was isolated from a man in his forties or fifties with acute or convalescent COVID-19. The chain's CDR3 is CASSLIQGGGNTIYF. CDR3 DNA sequence: TGTGCCAGCAGCTTAATCCAGGGTGGTGGAAACACCATATATTTT. The full variable domain, completed using reference TRBV11-2 and TRBJ1-3, is EAGVAQSPRYKIIEKRQSVAFWCNPISGHATLYWYQQILGQGPKLLIQFQNNGVVDDSQLPKDRFSAERLKGVDSTLKIQPAKLEDSAVYLCASSLIQGGGNTIYFGEGSWLTVV.